This T cell receptor beta chain was sequenced for a study of patients and donors after allogeneic stem cell transplantation. From the RT-PCR reads, TCRdb called clonotypes with MiXCR, one entry per CDR3 protein. The sample has hundreds of thousands of distinct CDR3 sequences; less than 15% are singletons. In its sample, this clonotype was seen many times. The sample comprised blood, either unsorted or a sorted T cell fraction (not recorded which). The clonotype was recovered from a human donor who was either an allogeneic HSCT recipient or a stem cell or donor lymphocyte infusion donor (not recorded which). It is not recorded whose cells these are; they may come from a transplant donor.

The CDR3 bases are TGTGCCAGCAGGACAGGGGGTGAAGCTTTCTTT. Translating gives CASRTGGEAFF. The chain links TRBV21-1 to TRBJ1-1; whether TRBD1, the table's D call, matches the DNA was not checked. TRBV21-1 counts as a pseudogene. The CDR3 is 11 amino acids.